This T cell receptor beta chain comes out of a study of blood T cells in healthy people across ages. Germline V gene sequence: CDR1 SEHNR, CDR2 FQNEAQ (reference sequence). The CDR3 is made up of 15 amino acids. Trimming shortened V by 5 bases and J by 4 bases, and 15 bases separated the two germline ends. Primed by a sample-barcoded 5' primer and a J-beta primer mix, a second PCR proceeded for roughly 7 to 12 cycles. MiXCR, applied by TCRdb to the 5' RACE reads, yields one record per CDR3 protein. The sample records 1.5 million to 1.8 million distinct CDR3 sequences, approximately 42% being singletons.

V is TRBV7-9 and J is TRBJ2-1, with a possible D match to TRBD2 (5 bases). This receptor was taken from a woman in her late teens or twenties in good health. The sequenced sample consisted of blood. The CDR3 sequence is CASSERSGVYNEQFF. CDR3 in DNA: TGTGCCAGCAGCGAGCGATCCGGGGTTTACAATGAGCAGTTCTTC.